The 31 T cell receptor beta chains below come from one sample, sequenced in a study of somatic mutations in cytotoxic T cells in rheumatoid arthritis. Clones were sequenced by immunoSEQ multiplex PCR, and TCRdb holds only the in-frame ones, with some missing. The sample has about 15,000 clones, 65% to 80% seen once. Specimen: CD8+ T cells sorted from blood. The receptor source for this set is an adult with rheumatoid arthritis.

V gene TRBV5-4 combines with J gene TRBJ2-7; D might be TRBD1 (7 bases). The V gene lost 4 bases and the J gene lost 3 bases, with 11 bases spanning the gap. The CDR3 contains 13 residues. Germline CDR1 and CDR2: SGHNT and YYREEE (reference sequence). The CDR3 loop is CASSAGQNYEQYF. CDR3 nucleotide sequence: TGTGCCAGCAGCGCGGGACAGAACTACGAGCAGTACTTC.

V is TRBV9 and J is TRBJ2-2; no clear D gene. The V and J ends lost 0 bases and 3 bases respectively, with 3 bases between them. Looked up from germline, CDR1 is SGDLS and CDR2 is YYNGEE. This CDR3 region has 13 residues. As DNA, the CDR3 is TGTGCCAGCAGCGTAGGGGACACCGGGGAGCTGTTTTTT. The encoded protein is CASSVGDTGELFF.

This chain joins TRBV4-3 and TRBJ2-7; no definite D call. CDR1 is LGHNA and CDR2 is YSLEER in the germline V gene. The ends were cut back, 0 bases at V and 1 base at J, with 10 bases in the middle. This CDR3 comprises 15 residues. CDR3 residues: CASSQEVRASYEQYF. Here the CDR3 DNA reads TGCGCCAGCAGCCAAGAAGTAAGGGCGTCCTACGAGCAGTACTTC.

V is TRBV4-1 and J is TRBJ2-7; D uncertain. In germline, CDR1 is MGHRA, CDR2 YSYEKL. The CDR3 is made up of 13 amino acids. Trimming took 1 base from V and 4 from J, leaving 8 bases between them. The CDR3 DNA is TGCGCCAGCAGCCAAGGCCAGGAGTACGAGCAGTACTTC. It codes for CASSQGQEYEQYF.

By share, this clone counts as medium-sized. The V call is TRBV7-3, the J call TRBJ2-3; TRBD1 might be the D (5 bases). CDR3 length equals 15 residues. V was pared by 2 bases and J by 2 bases, with 11 bases between. CDR1 is SGHTA and CDR2 is FQGTGA in the germline V gene. The CDR3 bases are TGTGCCAGCAGCTTAGCAGGGTTCAACACAGATACGCAGTATTTT. This gives the protein CASSLAGFNTDTQYF.

V usage is TRBV28 and J usage is TRBJ2-3; TRBD1 matches 7 bases. The trim removed 6 bases at V and 1 base at J, leaving 10 bases unmatched. This CDR3 is built from 16 residues. Germline values: CDR1 MDHEN, CDR2 SYDVKM. CDR3 coding DNA: TGTGCCAGCAGGATCGAGGGGGCCCAGGGCACAGATACGCAGTATTTT. It specifies CASRIEGAQGTDTQYF.

CDR3 sequence reads: CASSQAPAGLYEQYF. CDR3 coding DNA: TGCGCCAGCAGCCAGGCCCCTGCGGGGCTTTACGAGCAGTACTTC. This chain connects TRBV4-3 to TRBJ2-5; D is perhaps TRBD2 (6 bases). The end of the DNA fits TRBJ2-7 better, so the J call may be wrong. CDR1 and CDR2 (germline): LGHNA, YSLEER. The CDR3 has 15 residues.

The chain recombines TRBV7-2 with TRBJ2-3; D is unclear. Germline CDR1 reads SGHTA; CDR2 reads FQGNSA. V was shortened by 5 bases and J by 2 bases, with 11 bases between the two germline ends. This CDR3 comprises 14 residues. The CDR3 DNA follows: TGTGCCAGCAGCGTAATTGGGTCCACAGATACGCAGTATTTT. Protein sequence: CASSVIGSTDTQYF.

The chain couples TRBV5-4 to TRBJ1-2, with 7 nucleotides matching TRBD1. The length of the CDR3 is 15 residues. Germline V gives CDR1 SGHNT, CDR2 YYREEE (reference sequence). Losses at the gene ends were 4 bases for V and 6 bases for J; bases not matched to a gene: 12. CDR3 residues: CASSRTGSRSNGYTF. The CDR3 nucleotides read TGTGCCAGCAGCCGGACAGGTAGTCGGTCGAATGGCTACACCTTC. Full variable domain (missing parts from reference TRBV5-4 and TRBJ1-2): ETGVTQSPTHLIKTRGQQVTLRCSSQSGHNTVSWYQQALGQGPQFIFQYYREEENGRGNFPPRFSGLQFPNYSSELNVNALELDDSALYLCASSRTGSRSNGYTFGSGTRLTVV.

With respect to this clone: This specimen includes other DNA sequences encoding the same CDR3. The V and J genes are TRBV7-3 and TRBJ2-3; 8 positions agree with TRBD2. The germline CDR1 and CDR2 sequences are SGHTA and FQGTGA. The trim removed 4 bases at V and 6 bases at J, leaving 6 bases unmatched. The CDR3 is 14 amino acids. The CDR3 DNA reads as TGTGCCAGCAGCTCGGGCGGGGGGCGGGATACGCAGTATTTT. Protein product: CASSSGGGRDTQYF.

This clone came up once. The V gene is TRBV27, the J gene TRBJ2-1; no firm D call. The CDR3 contains 16 residues. Looked up from germline, CDR1 is MNHEY and CDR2 is SMNVEV (reference sequence). V lost 1 base and J 0 bases, leaving 10 bases between the germline ends. In DNA form, the CDR3 reads TGTGCCAGCAGTTTATTGGGCGGTAGCTCCTACAATGAGCAGTTCTTC. Translation gives CASSLLGGSSYNEQFF.

V gene TRBV6-5 combines with J gene TRBJ2-2; D may be TRBD1 (5 bases). The CDR3 has 14 amino acids. V lost 2 bases and J 5 bases, leaving 9 bases between the germline ends. CDR1 and CDR2 from the germline V gene are MNHEY and SVGAGI. CDR3 protein: CASSYDSGTGELFF. In nucleotides, the CDR3 is TGTGCCAGCAGTTACGACAGTGGGACCGGGGAGCTGTTTTTT.

This clone has a handful of counts. The chain carries TRBV30 and TRBJ1-2; possible D gene TRBD1, 5 bases. This CDR3 is built from 11 residues. The V end lost 8 bases, the J end lost 3 bases, and 10 bases lay between the germline ends. Germline assignment: CDR1 GTSNPN and CDR2 SVGIG (reference sequence). DNA for the CDR3: TGTGCCCTGGGACGGGACTATGGCTACACCTTC. Translating gives CALGRDYGYTF.

This rearrangement joins TRBV27 to TRBJ2-5; no firm D call. Germline values: CDR1 MNHEY, CDR2 SMNVEV (reference sequence). The germline V and J ends were trimmed by 5 bases and 2 bases, with 9 bases remaining between them. CDR3 length equals 13 residues. DNA of the CDR3: TGTGCCAGCAGTCGGCGGTTTCAAGAGACCCAGTACTTC. Translated, it gives CASSRRFQETQYF.

This chain connects TRBV5-6 to TRBJ2-1; possibly TRBD2 for D (6 bases). V was shortened by 4 bases and J by 4 bases, with 12 bases between the two germline ends. This CDR3 spans 14 amino acids. From germline, CDR1 is SGHDT and CDR2 YYEEEE. CDR3 protein: CASSRGRGYNEQFF. The CDR3 DNA sequence: TGTGCCAGCAGCCGCGGGCGGGGTTACAATGAGCAGTTCTTC.

The CDR3 bases are TGTGCCAGCAGTGGGAAACGGGGGGGACCCGGGGAGCTGTTTTTT. It specifies CASSGKRGGPGELFF. The chain recombines TRBV2 with TRBJ2-2; TRBD2 matches 8 bases. The germline V gene encodes CDR1 SNHLY and CDR2 FYNNEI. Trimming cost V 4 bases and J 6 bases; bases outside gene matches: 7. The CDR3 is made up of 15 amino acids.

The sample holds a few counts of this clone. The genes are TRBV6-4 and TRBJ1-1; no definite D call. Germline assignment: CDR1 MRHNA and CDR2 SNTAGT. Deletions cut 6 bases from V and 3 bases from J, with 11 bases between. This CDR3 spans 13 amino acids. CDR3 in DNA: TGTGCCAGCAGGGAGGACGGGTACACTGAAGCTTTCTTT. Protein sequence: CASREDGYTEAFF.

The J gene is TRBJ2-7, the V gene TRBV5-4; D gene unclear. Trimming took off 1 base at V and 6 bases at J, with 8 bases between the two ends. The CDR3 extends over 12 amino acids. Germline V lookup: CDR1 SGHNT, CDR2 YYREEE (reference sequence). Here the CDR3 DNA reads TGTGCCAGCAGCTTGCCCCCCTTCGAGCAGTACTTC. Protein product: CASSLPPFEQYF. Complete variable domain (other parts from reference TRBV5-4 and TRBJ2-7): ETGVTQSPTHLIKTRGQQVTLRCSSQSGHNTVSWYQQALGQGPQFIFQYYREEENGRGNFPPRFSGLQFPNYSSELNVNALELDDSALYLCASSLPPFEQYFGPGTRLTVT.

CDR3 in amino acids: CASSYETSPLSYEQYF. The DNA for the CDR3 is TGTGCCAGCAGCTATGAGACCTCACCCCTCTCCTACGAGCAGTACTTC. The chain recombines TRBV5-4 with TRBJ2-7, with no clear D. Germline CDR1 is SGHNT and CDR2 is YYREEE (reference sequence). The CDR3 is 16 amino acids. V was cut by 3 bases and J by 0 bases, with 16 bases left in between.

The chain recombines TRBV7-8 with TRBJ2-1; no definite D call. Germline assignment: CDR1 SGHVS and CDR2 FQNEAQ. V was shortened by 0 bases and J by 3 bases, with 0 bases between the two germline ends. The CDR3 is 12 residues long. As DNA, the CDR3 is TGTGCCAGCAGCTTAGCCTACAATGAGCAGTTCTTC. Translating gives CASSLAYNEQFF.

The gene calls are TRBV18 and TRBJ2-3; TRBD2 agrees at 11 bases. V lost 0 bases and J lost 4; bases outside the gene matches: 9. The CDR3 spans 18 residues. Germline CDR1 reads KGHSH; CDR2 reads LQKENI. Written as DNA, the CDR3 is TGTGCCAGCTCACCACCTACTAGCGGGGGTGGTATGGCAGATACGCAGTATTTT. Translation: CASSPPTSGGGMADTQYF.

The chain is built from TRBV6-1 and TRBJ1-5; possible D gene TRBD1, 6 bases. Germline V gives CDR1 MNHNS, CDR2 SASEGT. V was pared by 5 bases and J by 3 bases, with 14 bases between. The CDR3 runs to 15 residues. The CDR3 bases are TGTGCCAGCAGTCATCAGGGGACCAACAATCAGCCCCAGCATTTT. Translated: CASSHQGTNNQPQHF.

The V gene is TRBV7-2, the J gene TRBJ2-2; D call uncertain. Germline assignment: CDR1 SGHTA and CDR2 FQGNSA. Trimming pared 1 base from V and 3 bases from J, leaving 6 bases between. CDR3 length: 14 amino acids. CDR3 nucleotides: TGTGCCAGCAGCTTAGAAGGGTACACCGGGGAGCTGTTTTTT. Protein sequence: CASSLEGYTGELFF.

The chain couples TRBV6-1 to TRBJ1-5, with 7 bases matching TRBD1. Losses at the gene ends were 9 bases for V and 5 bases for J; bases not matched to a gene: 13. The CDR3 sequence is 15 residues long. The germline CDR1 and CDR2 sequences are MNHNS and SASEGT. This chain's CDR3 is CASTVRTGQHQPQHF. In DNA, the CDR3 is TGTGCCAGTACCGTACGGACAGGTCAGCATCAGCCCCAGCATTTT.

V and J are TRBV15 and TRBJ2-5, with TRBD2 as a possible D gene (5 bases). CDR1 is LNHNV and CDR2 is YYDKDF in the germline V gene (reference sequence). This CDR3 has 17 residues. V was trimmed by 2 bases and J by 0 bases, leaving 16 bases between them. The CDR3 spells CATSRPTGGGDQETQYF. The CDR3 DNA follows: TGTGCCACCAGCAGACCCACCGGAGGTGGGGACCAAGAGACCCAGTACTTC.

V is TRBV5-1 and J is TRBJ2-3; TRBD1 matches at 7 bases. The V gene end was trimmed by 2 bases and the J gene end by 0 bases; junction bases not matched to a gene: 3. Germline CDR1 is SGHRS and CDR2 is YFSETQ. The length of the CDR3 is 15 residues. The chain's CDR3 is CASSFGTASTDTQYF. The CDR3 DNA follows: TGCGCCAGCAGCTTCGGGACAGCCAGCACAGATACGCAGTATTTT. Filled out from reference TRBV5-1 and TRBJ2-3, the complete variable domain reads KAGVTQTPRYLIKTRGQQVTLSCSPISGHRSVSWYQQTPGQGLQFLFEYFSETQRNKGNFPGRFSGRQFSNSRSEMNVSTLELGDSALYLCASSFGTASTDTQYFGPGTRLTVL.

V gene TRBV4-1 combines with J gene TRBJ2-1; 8 bases line up with TRBD2. With 6 bases clipped from V and 9 bases from J, the junction kept 4 bases outside the gene matches. Per the germline V gene, CDR1 is MGHRA and CDR2 is YSYEKL. The CDR3 extends over 12 amino acids. The DNA for the CDR3 is TGCGCCAGCAGTCTCACTAGCGGTGAGCAGTTCTTC. Protein sequence: CASSLTSGEQFF.

In this sample, this clone turned up a few times. The CDR3 region has the DNA TGCAGCGTCCCCGGGACAGGGGTCACCGGGGAGCTGTTTTTT. Translated: CSVPGTGVTGELFF. V is TRBV29-1 and J is TRBJ2-2; 10 nucleotides match TRBD1. This CDR3 comprises 14 residues. Germline-derived CDR1 and CDR2 are SQVTM and ANQGSEA. J was trimmed by 4 bases and V by 6 bases; bases with no gene match: 5.

By share, this clone ranks as medium-sized (0.01 to 0.1%). The rearrangement links TRBV4-1 to TRBJ1-4; D uncertain. Trimming removed 0 bases at V and 7 bases at J, with 9 bases between. Germline V gene sequence: CDR1 MGHRA, CDR2 YSYEKL. There are 14 residues in the CDR3. In DNA form, the CDR3 reads TGCGCCAGCAGCCAAGATCATGACGGTGAAAAACTGTTTTTT. Protein: CASSQDHDGEKLFF.

The rearrangement links TRBV4-1 to TRBJ2-7, with D perhaps given as TRBD1 or TRBD2 (6 bases each). Germline-derived CDR1 and CDR2 are MGHRA and YSYEKL. V was shortened by 5 bases and J by 3 bases, with 17 bases between the two germline ends. The CDR3 is 15 residues long. CDR3 DNA sequence: TGCGCCAGCAGCGGGGGACCGGGGGCTCTCTACGAGCAGTACTTC. Its translation is CASSGGPGALYEQYF.

This chain links TRBV4-1 with TRBJ2-7; 7 positions match TRBD2. The V gene's germline CDR1 is MGHRA and CDR2 YSYEKL. The trim removed 1 base at V and 2 bases at J, leaving 5 bases unmatched. The CDR3 runs 15 residues. CDR3 in amino acids: CASSQGAGSTYEQYF. As DNA, the CDR3 is TGCGCCAGCAGCCAAGGAGCGGGGAGTACCTACGAGCAGTACTTC.